Shown below are 23 T cell receptor beta chains from a single sample sequenced in a study of blood T cell repertoires in COVID-19. The assay was immunoSEQ multiplex PCR, and TCRdb's table has in-frame clones only and misses some. The repertoire has about 130,000 clones, around 80% of them found once; the top ten carry 11%. What was sequenced was peripheral blood. Every receptor here comes from a man aged 55 to 69 who had recovered from COVID-19.

The chain recombines TRBV7-2 with TRBJ2-1, with TRBD1 identical over 9 bases. The CDR3 is made up of 15 amino acids. Germline values: CDR1 SGHTA, CDR2 FQGNSA. V shed 3 bases, J shed 6 bases, and the junction held 6 bases outside the gene matches. The CDR3 DNA sequence: TGTGCCAGCAGCTTCCCGACAGGGGGTAGCAATGAGCAGTTCTTC. Translated, it gives CASSFPTGGSNEQFF.

The CDR3 DNA reads as TGCGCCAGCAGCCAAGAGGGCGGGGGAAGCACAGATACGCAGTATTTT. It encodes CASSQEGGGSTDTQYF. This rearrangement joins TRBV4-3 to TRBJ2-3; TRBD2 agrees at 7 bases. The germline V gene encodes CDR1 LGHNA and CDR2 YSLEER. Unmatched junction bases numbered 3, after V lost 0 bases and J lost 0 bases. The CDR3 runs to 16 residues.

The count of this clone is one. The chain employs TRBV27 and TRBJ1-6, with 8 bases matching TRBD1. Germline values: CDR1 MNHEY, CDR2 SMNVEV (reference sequence). Losses at the gene ends were 7 bases for V and 7 bases for J; bases not matched to a gene: 9. The CDR3 runs 15 residues. The CDR3, as DNA: TGTGCCAGCAAACAGCAGGGGGCGCAGAATTCACCCCTCCACTTT. It specifies CASKQQGAQNSPLHF.

This clone has a handful of counts. This chain links TRBV28 with TRBJ1-6, with D unresolved. The germline gives CDR1 MDHEN, CDR2 SYDVKM. This CDR3 spans 14 amino acids. Trimming cost V 6 bases and J 1 base, with 7 bases left between them. In nucleotides, the CDR3 is TGTGCCAGCAGAGATGCGTCCTATAATTCACCCCTCCACTTT. It codes for CASRDASYNSPLHF.

This clone has just one count. This rearrangement joins TRBV7-3 to TRBJ2-3; 7 nucleotides agree with TRBD2. V trimming: 11 bases; J trimming: 2 bases; junction bases outside the gene matches: 13. Germline CDR1 reads SGHTA; CDR2 reads FQGTGA. This CDR3 has 15 amino acids. In DNA form, the CDR3 reads TGTGCCGTCGGGTTGGCGGGGAGGGCCACAGATACGCAGTATTTT. Translating it yields CAVGLAGRATDTQYF.

The chain uses TRBV9 and TRBJ2-1; 11 bases fit TRBD2. In germline, CDR1 is SGDLS, CDR2 YYNGEE. Trimming removed 0 bases from V and 8 bases from J; junction bases left unmatched: 10. CDR3 size: 17 residues. CDR3 DNA sequence: TGTGCCAGCAGCGTAGGGTTAGCGGGAGGGTTGTCGCATGAGCAGTTCTTC. Translating gives CASSVGLAGGLSHEQFF.

This chain links TRBV7-2 with TRBJ2-7; D is uncertain. Germline V gene data show CDR1 as SGHTA and CDR2 as FQGNSA. V lost 0 bases to trimming and J lost 0 bases, with 6 bases between them. The length of the CDR3 is 14 residues. CDR3 bases: TGTGCCAGCAGCTTAGCCCTCAGCTCCTACGAGCAGTACTTC. It yields the protein CASSLALSSYEQYF. The whole variable domain, remainder taken from reference TRBV7-2 and TRBJ2-7, is GAGVSQSPSNKVTEKGKDVELRCDPISGHTALYWYRQSLGQGLEFLIYFQGNSAPDKSGLPSDRFSAERTGGSVSTLTIQRTQQEDSAVYLCASSLALSSYEQYFGPGTRLTVT.

The chain uses TRBV6-2 or TRBV6-3 and TRBJ2-7, with D possibly matching TRBD2 (5 bases). V was cut by 5 bases and J by 3 bases, with 8 bases left in between. Germline CDR1 is MNHEY and CDR2 is SVGEGT. This CDR3 comprises 12 residues. The CDR3 DNA is TGTGCCAGCAGTCACCGGGACTACGAGCAGTACTTC. Translating it yields CASSHRDYEQYF.

The chain couples TRBV7-9 to TRBJ1-2; D uncertain. The CDR3 covers 14 residues. Germline CDR1 reads SEHNR; CDR2 reads FQNEAQ (reference sequence). Trimming pared 3 bases from V and 7 bases from J, leaving 15 bases between. CDR3 bases: TGTGCCAGCAGCTTGGGCAGTGCAGAAGGTGGCTACACCTTC. This codes for CASSLGSAEGGYTF. The full variable domain, completed using reference TRBV7-9 and TRBJ1-2, is DTGVSQNPRHKITKRGQNVTFRCDPISEHNRLYWYRQTLGQGPEFLTYFQNEAQLEKSRLLSDRFSAERPKGSFSTLEIQRTEQGDSAMYLCASSLGSAEGGYTFGSGTRLTVV.

The CDR3 region has the DNA TGTGCCTGGAGTCTCCATAGCGGGACCGCCTACGAGCAGTACTTC. It encodes CAWSLHSGTAYEQYF. The J gene is TRBJ2-7, the V gene TRBV30; 8 nucleotides match TRBD2. The CDR3 loop spans 15 amino acids. Trimming took 2 bases from V and 2 from J; bases not matched to a gene: 8. CDR1 is GTSNPN and CDR2 is SVGIG in the germline V gene (reference sequence).

The V and J genes are TRBV14 and TRBJ1-1, with unresolved D. CDR1 SGHDN and CDR2 FVKESK come from the germline V gene. The V gene lost 2 bases and the J gene lost 2 bases, with 6 bases spanning the gap. This CDR3 region has 13 residues. CDR3 amino acids: CASSQNLNTEAFF. As DNA, the CDR3 is TGTGCCAGCAGCCAAAACCTAAACACTGAAGCTTTCTTT.

The chain combines TRBV28 with TRBJ1-6; TRBD1 matches 7 bases. Germline V gene sequence: CDR1 MDHEN, CDR2 SYDVKM. The CDR3 length is 16 residues. V was clipped by 5 bases and J by 8 bases; unmatched bases: 12. CDR3 bases: TGTGCCAGCAGTACGACAGGGTTGAGGGGGGATTCACCCCTCCACTTT. Amino acids: CASSTTGLRGDSPLHF.

This clone was seen a handful of times. The chain has TRBV6-5 and TRBJ1-2; no reliable D call. The CDR3 runs 14 residues. V was shortened by 6 bases and J by 1 base, with 12 bases between the two germline ends. Germline assignment: CDR1 MNHEY and CDR2 SVGAGI. CDR3 loop: CASSPGMGNYGYTF. In nucleotides, the CDR3 is TGTGCCAGCAGCCCGGGGATGGGTAACTATGGCTACACCTTC.

This chain uses TRBV18 with TRBJ2-7, with 8 bases lining up with TRBD1. The CDR3 runs 15 residues. V lost 3 bases, J lost 3 bases, and 7 bases stayed unmatched. The V gene's germline CDR1 is KGHSH and CDR2 LQKENI. The CDR3 DNA sequence: TGTGCCAGCTCACCGCTAAGGACAGGGTTCTACGAGCAGTACTTC. This encodes CASSPLRTGFYEQYF.

The genes are TRBV24-1 and TRBJ2-6; D possibly corresponds to TRBD1 (6 bases). V was clipped by 4 bases and J by 2 bases, with 8 bases between them. Germline V gives CDR1 KGHDR, CDR2 SFDVKD. The CDR3 covers 15 residues. The CDR3 DNA sequence: TGTGCCACCAGTGACACAGGGACTGGGGCCAACGTCCTGACTTTC. Residues: CATSDTGTGANVLTF.

In nucleotides, the CDR3 is TGCGCCAGCAGCCAATTCAGTCAAGAGACCCAGTACTTC. This encodes CASSQFSQETQYF. This rearrangement joins TRBV5-1 to TRBJ2-5; D unclear. Germline CDR1 and CDR2: SGHRS and YFSETQ. The CDR3 has 13 amino acids. The V gene lost 4 bases and the J gene lost 2 bases, with 9 bases spanning the gap.

This clone was found a few times. The chain joins TRBV25-1 to TRBJ1-2; maybe TRBD1 (6 bases). V was clipped by 8 bases and J by 8 bases, with 18 bases between them. CDR3 size: 13 residues. Germline lookup yields CDR1 MGHDK and CDR2 SYGVNS. DNA for the CDR3: TGTGCCAGCTTCAACCCCGCCAGGGGCGGCTACACCTTC. Translating gives CASFNPARGGYTF.

Written as DNA, the CDR3 is TGTGCCAGCTCACCTCCAAATCGTGGCGGAGGCTCCTACGAGCAGTACTTC. Encoded protein: CASSPPNRGGGSYEQYF. The chain uses TRBV18 and TRBJ2-7, with D possibly TRBD2 on 5 matching bases. Germline lookup yields CDR1 KGHSH and CDR2 LQKENI. The germline V and J ends were trimmed by 3 bases and 0 bases, with 18 bases remaining between them. This CDR3 comprises 17 residues. The variable domain in full, with the rest retrieved from reference TRBV18 and TRBJ2-7, is NAGVMQNPRHLVRRRGQEARLRCSPMKGHSHVYWYRQLPEEGLKFMVYLQKENIIDESGMPKERFSAEFPKEGPSILRIQQVVRGDSAAYFCASSPPNRGGGSYEQYFGPGTRLTVT.

This chain uses TRBV18 with TRBJ2-1; D is unclear. Germline-derived CDR1 and CDR2 are KGHSH and LQKENI. The V and J ends lost 6 bases and 7 bases respectively, with 7 bases between them. CDR3 size: 11 residues. The CDR3 protein is CASSSGNEQFF. The CDR3 DNA is TGTGCCAGCTCCTCCGGGAATGAGCAGTTCTTC.

The chain employs TRBV5-1 and TRBJ2-7; 8 nucleotides agree with TRBD1. Looked up from germline, CDR1 is SGHRS and CDR2 is YFSETQ. The CDR3 is 14 residues long. Germline trimming cut 0 bases from V and 8 bases from J; bases unmatched to any gene: 7. CDR3 residues: CASSLDGQGRKQYF. The DNA of the CDR3 is TGCGCCAGCAGCTTGGATGGACAGGGTCGTAAGCAGTACTTC.

This clone was counted only a few times. The rearrangement uses TRBV5-5 and TRBJ1-6; D not certain. Germline assignment: CDR1 SGHKS and CDR2 YYEKEE (reference sequence). V was trimmed by 0 bases and J by 9 bases, leaving 19 bases between them. The CDR3 totals 17 residues. DNA of the CDR3: TGTGCCAGCAGCTTGGAGACGGCAGGCGTCGTCGGTTCACCCCTCCACTTT. This codes for CASSLETAGVVGSPLHF.

The chain recombines TRBV7-2 with TRBJ2-1, with 9 nucleotides matching TRBD2. The germline gives CDR1 SGHTA, CDR2 FQGNSA. The CDR3 spans 16 residues. J lost 10 bases, V lost 5 bases, and 15 bases had no gene match. CDR3 amino acids: CASSAAGGGVSGEQFF. CDR3 DNA: TGTGCCAGCAGCGCCGCCGGCGGGGGGGTCTCCGGGGAGCAGTTCTTC.

This clone is deemed medium-sized. Here the CDR3 reads CASKGTVGNTIYF. Here the CDR3 DNA reads TGTGCCAGTAAGGGGACAGTCGGAAACACCATATATTTT. The rearrangement uses TRBV19 and TRBJ1-3; TRBD1 aligns across 7 bases. The J segment lost 4 bases and the V segment lost 7 bases, leaving 4 bases of the junction unmatched. Germline loops: CDR1 LNHDA, CDR2 SQIVND (reference sequence). CDR3 length equals 13 residues.